One sample yielded the 10 T cell receptor beta chains listed below, sequenced in a study of identical twins. TCRdb used MiXCR to reprocess the 5' RACE reads, holding one entry per CDR3 protein. The table lists 460,000 or so distinct CDR3 sequences, 13% to 15% of them singletons. These data also formed part of another study, on yellow fever vaccine responses in identical twins.

The sequencing sample was made of CD4+ T cells sorted from blood. The source is a woman aged 18 to 35 in good health.

This clonotype has more than one count but fewer than ten. The J gene is TRBJ1-2, the V gene TRBV6-1, with D unclear. The CDR3 has 15 residues. CDR1 is MNHNS, CDR2 SASEGT, per germline. Trimming pared 6 bases from V and 0 bases from J, leaving 14 bases between. CDR3: CASRPPGTSNYGYTF. The CDR3 nucleotides are TGTGCCAGCAGGCCCCCCGGCACCTCTAACTATGGCTACACCTTC.

The chain links TRBV7-8 to TRBJ2-7; D may be TRBD1 (5 bases). Germline V gene lookup returns CDR1 SGHVS and CDR2 FQNEAQ. Between the trimmed V and J ends, which lost 5 bases and 0 bases, there was a span of 14 bases. This CDR3 spans 15 amino acids. The CDR3 is CASSTREGVSYEQYF. The CDR3 DNA sequence: TGTGCCAGCAGCACCCGAGAAGGGGTCTCCTACGAGCAGTACTTC.

The V and J genes are TRBV5-6 and TRBJ2-5, with D maybe TRBD2 (6 bases). CDR3 length: 15 amino acids. V gave up 1 base and J gave up 5 bases, with 15 bases separating them. Germline lookup yields CDR1 SGHDT and CDR2 YYEEEE. The CDR3 loop is CASSLTQGSGETQYF. The CDR3 DNA reads TGTGCCAGCAGCTTGACTCAGGGAAGCGGGGAGACCCAGTACTTC.

J is TRBJ1-4 and V is TRBV6-1; D may be TRBD1 (5 bases). Germline loops: CDR1 MNHNS, CDR2 SASEGT. The V end was cut by 8 bases, the J end by 5 bases, with 18 bases between. The CDR3 is 15 residues long. CDR3 coding DNA: TGTGCCAGCGGCCGCTCCGGGACTAACAATGAAAAACTGTTTTTT. It specifies CASGRSGTNNEKLFF.

The table lists this clonotype with a few counts. The genes are TRBV29-1 and TRBJ2-7; perhaps D is TRBD1 or TRBD2 (5 bases each). The CDR3 length is 13 residues. Trimming took off 4 bases at V and 4 bases at J, with 14 bases between the two ends. Germline CDR1 is SQVTM and CDR2 is ANQGSEA. The CDR3 reads CSVGRDQNYEQYF. Here the CDR3 DNA reads TGCAGCGTTGGAAGGGACCAAAATTACGAGCAGTACTTC.

The chain joins TRBV5-1 to TRBJ1-4; 10 bases match TRBD1. With 3 bases clipped from V and 8 bases from J, the junction kept 4 bases outside the gene matches. This CDR3 region has 14 residues. CDR1 and CDR2 (germline): SGHRS, YFSETQ. The CDR3 reads CASSSAGQGEKLFF. The CDR3 DNA follows: TGCGCCAGCAGCTCGGCGGGACAGGGGGAAAAACTGTTTTTT.

The V gene is TRBV20-1, the J gene TRBJ1-6, with 7 bases matching TRBD1. The CDR3 extends over 18 amino acids. CDR1 is DFQATT, CDR2 SNEGSKA, per germline (reference sequence). V was pared by 4 bases and J by 0 bases, with 12 bases of the junction left unmatched. For the CDR3, the DNA is TGCAGTGCTACCCCGGGACAGCGGTTAAGCTCCTATAATTCACCCCTCCACTTT. As protein: CSATPGQRLSSYNSPLHF.

In its sample, this clonotype was seen many times. This chain uses TRBV10-3 with TRBJ2-5; either TRBD1 or TRBD2 may supply D (5 bases each). This CDR3 is 13 amino acids long. Germline CDR1 is ENHRY and CDR2 is SYGVKD. The V gene lost 7 bases and the J gene lost 2 bases, with 11 bases spanning the gap. The CDR3 sequence: CAIKSREQETQYF. The CDR3 DNA reads as TGTGCCATCAAGAGCAGGGAGCAAGAGACCCAGTACTTC.

The table lists this clonotype with a few counts. The chain joins TRBV3-1 to TRBJ2-1, with TRBD1 matching 7 bases. From germline, CDR1 is LGHDT and CDR2 YNNKEL (reference sequence). The CDR3 sequence is 17 residues long. After removal of 5 bases from V and 5 bases from J, the junction contained 15 bases not matched to a gene. In DNA form, the CDR3 reads TGTGCCAGCAGCATCTTTAAGGGGGCCCTACCAAACAATGAGCAGTTCTTC. This sequence encodes CASSIFKGALPNNEQFF.

The V call is TRBV5-1, the J call TRBJ2-7, with 8 bases identical to TRBD2. CDR3 length: 14 amino acids. Trimming took 0 bases from V and 3 from J; bases not matched to a gene: 2. Germline V lookup: CDR1 SGHRS, CDR2 YFSETQ. For the CDR3, the DNA is TGCGCCAGCAGCTTGGAGCGGGGGAACTACGAGCAGTACTTC. Residues: CASSLERGNYEQYF.